These T cell receptor beta chains were read from a single sample in a study of blood T cell repertoires in COVID-19. TCRdb's copy holds only in-frame clones and misses some; the assay was immunoSEQ multiplex PCR. This table holds 300,000 to 400,000 clones, 86% found once. The sample consisted of peripheral blood. The source of these receptors is a woman in her sixties or seventies with COVID-19, enrolled during active disease. The CDR3 runs from the conserved cysteine through the conserved F or W. Fields, in order: D gene, V gene, clone size, J gene, CDR3 protein, CDR3 DNA. D genes are given only for firm matches. The listing skips clone size in some rows; elsewhere it reads once, few, many or a size class.

>TRBD1|TRBV2|.|TRBJ2-7
CASTRAGGPRYEQYF
TGTGCCAGCACTCGGGCAGGGGGTCCTCGCTACGAGCAGTACTTC
>.|TRBV11-1|.|TRBJ2-5
CASSLGLQEKTQYF
TGTGCCAGCAGCTTGGGACTGCAGGAAAAGACCCAGTACTTC
>.|TRBV15|.|TRBJ2-3
CATSRDGLITQATQYF
TGTGCCACCAGCAGAGACGGTTTAATAACTCAGGCTACGCAGTATTTT
>TRBD1|TRBV9|.|TRBJ1-2
CASSASPRGQGHYGYTF
TGTGCCAGCAGCGCATCCCCCCGGGGACAGGGTCACTATGGCTACACCTTC
>TRBD1|TRBV2|.|TRBJ1-4
CASKAGQGGEKLFF
TGTGCCAGCAAAGCGGGACAGGGAGGCGAAAAACTGTTTTTT
>TRBD1|TRBV19|.|TRBJ1-5
CASSITKQGLGNQPQHF
TGTGCCAGTAGTATAACCAAACAGGGGTTGGGCAATCAGCCCCAGCATTTT
>.|TRBV3-1/TRBV3-2|once|TRBJ1-1
CASRLQGNTEAFF
TGTGCCAGCAGGTTACAGGGGAACACTGAAGCTTTCTTT
>TRBD1|TRBV4-1|.|TRBJ1-2
CASSQPGQGNYGYTF
TGCGCCAGCAGCCAACCAGGACAGGGGAACTATGGCTACACCTTC
>.|TRBV21-1|.|TRBJ2-1
CASSKAYRGVDNEQFF
TGTGCCAGCAGCAAAGCGTACAGGGGTGTTGACAATGAGCAGTTCTTC
>TRBD2|TRBV7-9|once|TRBJ2-1
CASSPSGGENEQFF
TGTGCCAGCAGTCCCAGCGGGGGGGAGAATGAGCAGTTCTTC
>.|TRBV4-1|few|TRBJ2-2
CASSQDARLVSGELFF
TGCGCCAGCAGCCAAGACGCCAGACTAGTCTCCGGGGAGCTGTTTTTT
>TRBD1|TRBV6-5|.|TRBJ2-5
CASSWVTGADETQYF
TGTGCCAGCAGTTGGGTGACAGGGGCGGACGAGACCCAGTACTTC
>TRBD1|TRBV11-3|.|TRBJ1-4
CASSPGGSNEKLFF
TGTGCCAGCAGCCCAGGGGGGTCTAATGAAAAACTGTTTTTT
>TRBD2|TRBV7-3|.|TRBJ2-2
CASSLSGLAGGYTGELFF
TGTGCCAGCAGCTTAAGCGGACTAGCGGGGGGATACACCGGGGAGCTGTTTTTT
>TRBD2|TRBV2|.|TRBJ2-7
CASRRTRGGRDEQYF
TGTGCCAGCAGGCGTACTCGGGGGGGCCGGGACGAGCAGTACTTC
>TRBD1|TRBV14|.|TRBJ1-2
CASSQAGTGVSAKGYTF
TGTGCCAGCAGCCAAGCCGGGACAGGGGTTAGTGCGAAAGGCTACACCTTC
>.|TRBV3-1/TRBV3-2|.|TRBJ1-3
CASSQGTVSGNTIYF
TGTGCCAGCAGCCAAGGGACAGTCTCTGGAAACACCATATATTTT
>TRBD2|TRBV5-1|.|TRBJ2-2
CASSFRTRANTGELFF
TGCGCCAGCAGCTTTAGGACTAGGGCGAACACCGGGGAGCTGTTTTTT
>.|TRBV10-3|.|TRBJ1-2
CAIRQGDGYTF
TGTGCCATCAGACAGGGAGACGGCTACACCTTC
>.|TRBV27|.|TRBJ1-2
CASSRRQENYGYTF
TGTGCCAGCAGCCGTAGACAGGAGAACTATGGCTACACCTTC
>.|TRBV27|.|TRBJ1-2
CASRGGYYGYTF
TGTGCCAGCAGGGGAGGGTACTATGGCTACACCTTC
>.|TRBV27|.|TRBJ1-2
CASSLGGPSYGYTF
TGTGCCAGCAGTTTGGGAGGACCATCCTATGGCTACACCTTC
>TRBD1|TRBV7-9|.|TRBJ1-1
CASSLGLTGLTEAFF
TGTGCCAGCAGCTTAGGGCTGACAGGGCTAACTGAAGCTTTCTTT
>.|TRBV2|.|TRBJ1-2
CASSTNRVNTF
TGTGCCAGCAGTACAAACAGGGTTAACACCTTC
>TRBD1|TRBV13|once|TRBJ1-3
CASSSGQRYLDSGNTIYF
TGTGCCAGCAGCTCGGGACAGCGATACCTTGACTCTGGAAACACCATATATTTT
>.|TRBV7-9|.|TRBJ1-2
CASSISGYTF
TGTGCCAGCAGCATCTCTGGCTACACCTTC
>.|TRBV6-2/TRBV6-3|.|TRBJ1-6
CASSYSGQVNSPLHF
TGTGCCAGCAGTTACTCGGGGCAGGTAAATTCACCCCTCCACTTT
>.|TRBV7-9|once|TRBJ2-3
CASSSAQGRLTSTDTQYF
TGTGCCAGCAGCTCGGCACAGGGGAGGCTCACTAGCACAGATACGCAGTATTTT
>.|TRBV5-1|.|TRBJ2-1
CASSLVATSSYNEQFF
TGCGCCAGCAGCTTGGTAGCGACGAGCTCCTACAATGAGCAGTTCTTC
>.|TRBV7-9|.|TRBJ1-2
CASSQTTVQGGGYTF
TGTGCCAGCAGTCAGACAACGGTGCAGGGCGGCGGCTACACCTTC
>.|TRBV6-2/TRBV6-3|.|TRBJ2-7
CASSYSAYPSEQYF
TGTGCCAGCAGTTACTCTGCCTATCCAAGCGAGCAGTACTTC
>.|TRBV7-9|.|TRBJ2-2
CASSRDIRNTGELFF
TGTGCCAGCAGCCGGGACATAAGGAACACCGGGGAGCTGTTTTTT